This T cell receptor beta chain was sequenced during a study of molecular identifiers for immune sequencing clone quantification. Whole-study context: The replicates split RNA from approximately 22,000 or 94,000 naive CD8 cells five ways and sequenced four. Study-wide results and caveats: Clones above 20 RNA copies contained over 99% of effector molecules and under 1% of naive molecules. With a barcode shared among identical TCR molecules, highly expanded clone sizes could be underestimated.

This clonotype was counted many times. Its target is not known. The V gene lost 6 bases and the J gene lost 11 bases, with 17 bases spanning the gap. The CDR3 length is 13 residues. Germline CDR1 reads MNHEY; CDR2 reads SMNVEV (reference sequence). Each CDR3 protein is one row after TCRdb ran MiXCR on the PCR reads. This table holds tens of thousands of distinct CDR3 sequences, 15% to 20% found once. Naive CD8 T cells, phenotype CD8+CD4-CCR7+CD45RA+, were sorted. The TCR sequence derives from a human donor in good health. Some libraries in this study had Jurkat cell RNA spiked in. V and J are TRBV27 and TRBJ2-1, with D tentatively TRBD1 (6 bases). Sequencing was done on a sample of naive CD8+ T cells from blood, with Jurkat cell RNA spiked in. The subset is: FACS-sorted CD8+CD4-CCR7+CD45RA+ naive T cells. CDR3 nucleotide sequence: TGTGCCAGCAGCGGACAGATACCAGACAAGCAGTTCTTC. It is translated as CASSGQIPDKQFF.